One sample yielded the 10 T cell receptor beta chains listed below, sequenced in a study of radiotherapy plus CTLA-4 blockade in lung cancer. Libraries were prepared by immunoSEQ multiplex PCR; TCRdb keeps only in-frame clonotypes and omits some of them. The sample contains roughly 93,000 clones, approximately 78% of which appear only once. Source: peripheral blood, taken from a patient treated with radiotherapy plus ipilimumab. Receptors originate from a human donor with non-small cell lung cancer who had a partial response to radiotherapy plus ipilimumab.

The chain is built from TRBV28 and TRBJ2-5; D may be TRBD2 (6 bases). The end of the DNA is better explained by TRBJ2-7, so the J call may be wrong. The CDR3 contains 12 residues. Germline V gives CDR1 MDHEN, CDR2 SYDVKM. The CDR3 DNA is TGTGCCACCCGAGGGGAGGTATACGAGCAGTACTTC. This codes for CATRGEVYEQYF.

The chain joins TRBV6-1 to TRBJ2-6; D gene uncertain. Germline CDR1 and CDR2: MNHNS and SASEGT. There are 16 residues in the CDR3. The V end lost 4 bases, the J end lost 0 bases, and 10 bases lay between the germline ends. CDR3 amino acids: CASSGLLNSGANVLTF. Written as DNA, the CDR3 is TGTGCCAGCAGTGGTCTTCTAAACTCTGGGGCCAACGTCCTGACTTTC.

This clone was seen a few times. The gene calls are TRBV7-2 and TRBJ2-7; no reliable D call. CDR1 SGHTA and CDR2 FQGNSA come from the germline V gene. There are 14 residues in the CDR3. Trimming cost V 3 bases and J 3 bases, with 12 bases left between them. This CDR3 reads CASSFGDSSYEQYF. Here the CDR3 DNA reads TGTGCCAGCAGCTTCGGTGACTCCAGCTACGAGCAGTACTTC.

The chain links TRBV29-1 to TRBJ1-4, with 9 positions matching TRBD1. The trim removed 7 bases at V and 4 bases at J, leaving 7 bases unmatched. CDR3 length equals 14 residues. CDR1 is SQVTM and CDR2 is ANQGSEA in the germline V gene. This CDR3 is CSGAGTGNNEKLFF. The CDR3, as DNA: TGCAGCGGCGCGGGGACAGGGAATAATGAAAAACTGTTTTTT.

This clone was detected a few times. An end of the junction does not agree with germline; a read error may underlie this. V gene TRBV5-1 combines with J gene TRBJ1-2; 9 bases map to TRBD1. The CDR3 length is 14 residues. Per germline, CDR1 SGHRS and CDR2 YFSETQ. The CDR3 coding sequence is TGTGCCAGCAGCCCCGGGACAGGGACGTATGGCTACACCTTC. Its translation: CASSPGTGTYGYTF.

The CDR3, as DNA: TGTGCCATCAGGGGGAGCTCCTACGAGCAGTACTTC. This codes for CAIRGSSYEQYF. The chain combines TRBV10-3 with TRBJ2-7; tentatively, D is TRBD2 (5 bases). Germline CDR1 reads ENHRY; CDR2 reads SYGVKD. Trimming shortened V by 6 bases and J by 0 bases, and 6 bases separated the two germline ends. The CDR3 runs 12 residues.

The CDR3 reads CACPGGGAEAFF. DNA for the CDR3: TGTGCCTGCCCGGGAGGCGGCGCTGAAGCTTTCTTT. The chain carries TRBV30 and TRBJ1-1; D unresolved. This CDR3 region has 12 residues. Trimming took 6 bases from V and 6 from J, leaving 14 bases between them. CDR1 is GTSNPN, CDR2 SVGIG, per germline (reference sequence).

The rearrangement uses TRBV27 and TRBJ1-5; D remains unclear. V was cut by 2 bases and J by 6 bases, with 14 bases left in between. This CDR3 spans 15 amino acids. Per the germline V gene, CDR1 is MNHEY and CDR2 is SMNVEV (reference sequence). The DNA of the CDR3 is TGTGCCAGCAGTTTAGGGGAGGGCTTCGGTCAGCCCCAGCATTTT. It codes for CASSLGEGFGQPQHF.

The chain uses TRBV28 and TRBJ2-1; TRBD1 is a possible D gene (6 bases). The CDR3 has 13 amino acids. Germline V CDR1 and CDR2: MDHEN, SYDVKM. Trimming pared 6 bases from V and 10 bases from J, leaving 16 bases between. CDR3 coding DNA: TGTGCCAGCAGGGGGGAAAGGGGGTCGGAGCAGTTCTTC. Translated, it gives CASRGERGSEQFF. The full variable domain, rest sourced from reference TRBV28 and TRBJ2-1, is DVKVTQSSRYLVKRTGEKVFLECVQDMDHENMFWYRQDPGLGLRLIYFSYDVKMKEKGDIPEGYSVSREKKERFSLILESASTNQTSMYLCASRGERGSEQFFGPGTRLTVL.

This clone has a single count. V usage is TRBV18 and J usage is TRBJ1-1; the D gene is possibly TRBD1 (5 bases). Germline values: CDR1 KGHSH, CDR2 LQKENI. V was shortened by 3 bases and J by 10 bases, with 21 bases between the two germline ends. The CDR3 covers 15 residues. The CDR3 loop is CASSPADIFGVGAFF. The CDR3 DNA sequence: TGTGCCAGCTCACCCGCGGACATCTTCGGAGTTGGAGCTTTCTTT.